These T cell receptor beta chains were read from a single sample in a study of blood T cell repertoires in COVID-19. TCRdb's copy holds only in-frame clones and misses some; the assay was immunoSEQ multiplex PCR. In the table there are over 110,000 clones, roughly 84% of which are singletons. Specimen: peripheral blood. These receptors were collected from a man aged 55 to 70 with active or convalescent COVID-19. CDR3s leave out the opening cysteine and the closing phenylalanine or tryptophan. Fields, in order: clone size, J gene, V gene, CDR3 protein. Size tells how often a clone was seen (once, few, many) or the class of an expanded clone, and some rows leave it out.

abundance: NA
j_gene: TRBJ1-2
v_gene: TRBV7-8
CDR3aa: ASTPGGQGFGYYGYT

abundance: NA
j_gene: TRBJ1-5
v_gene: TRBV2
CDR3aa: ASRPTTGGGNQPQH

abundance: once
j_gene: TRBJ1-4
v_gene: TRBV29-1
CDR3aa: SVEYRESEKLF

abundance: NA
j_gene: TRBJ1-2
v_gene: TRBV7-6
CDR3aa: ASSAQALNYGYT

abundance: NA
j_gene: TRBJ1-5
v_gene: TRBV2
CDR3aa: ASRVPRAGQPQH

abundance: NA
j_gene: TRBJ2-3
v_gene: TRBV5-1
CDR3aa: ASSSEQGLDTQY

abundance: few
j_gene: TRBJ1-1
v_gene: TRBV4-1
CDR3aa: ASSQLDLGFSSAEAF

abundance: NA
j_gene: TRBJ2-3
v_gene: TRBV21-1
CDR3aa: ASSKGDSGRGDTQY

abundance: NA
j_gene: TRBJ2-2
v_gene: TRBV5-1
CDR3aa: ASSPPWEGKAGELF

abundance: NA
j_gene: TRBJ1-2
v_gene: TRBV29-1
CDR3aa: SVDLTGSGYGYT

abundance: NA
j_gene: TRBJ1-4
v_gene: TRBV18
CDR3aa: ASSPNEQGWNEKLF